This TCR beta chain was recovered during a study of cytomegalovirus exposure and HLA in healthy donors. The overall study: An analysis done earlier identified fewer than 140 million unique TCR beta sequences from around 180 million T cells.

PCR amplification relied on 60 Vbeta primers (plus 13 Jbeta primers). Assay used: immunoSEQ multiplex PCR; TCRdb lists only in-frame clones, some missing. In the table there are about 120,000 clones, 77% of which are singletons. The CDR3 runs to 11 residues. CDR1 is MNHEY and CDR2 is SVGAGI in the germline V gene. The V end was cut by 0 bases, the J end by 7 bases, with 4 bases between. The origin of this receptor is a man aged 18 to 35 in good health and CMV-seropositive. Sequencing input: PBMCs. The V and J genes are TRBV6-5 and TRBJ2-7, with D unresolved. The CDR3 nucleotides are TGTGCCAGCAGTTACTCCATGGAGCAGTACTTC. Its protein is CASSYSMEQYF.